The clone carrying this T cell receptor beta chain occurred a few times. This table comes from immunoSEQ multiplex PCR, and its TCRdb copy is limited to in-frame clones, with some not included. The sample contains 150,000 or so clones, around 93% of which appear only once. This entry belongs to a study of T cell responses to AZD1222 COVID-19 vaccine. The germline gives CDR1 MNHEY, CDR2 SVGAGI. The CDR3 spans 12 residues. The V end was cut by 5 bases, the J end by 5 bases, with 10 bases between. The clonotype comes from an adult who received the AZD1222 COVID-19 vaccine. The chain couples TRBV6-5 to TRBJ2-7; D is undetermined. The source material was peripheral blood, sampled 28 days after the second AZD1222 dose. This CDR3 reads CASSRPSNEQYF. The CDR3 bases are TGTGCCAGCAGTCGTCCTAGTAACGAGCAGTACTTC.